This T cell receptor (beta chain) stems from a study of CD8+CD57+ T cells in acquired aplastic anemia. Germline-derived CDR1 and CDR2 are KGHDR and SFDVKD. Trimming removed 0 bases at V and 4 bases at J, with 10 bases between. The CDR3 sequence is 15 residues long. Selection for sequencing was limited to patients who had shown CD8+CD57+ cell expansion by flow cytometry. TCR beta VDJ and CDR3 were profiled, and genomic DNA was the template. TCRdb reprocessed the reads via MiXCR and lists one record per CDR3 protein. The sample includes roughly 160,000 distinct CDR3 sequences, around 75% of them seen just once.

This clonotype originated in a human donor with aplastic anemia. V and J are TRBV24-1 and TRBJ2-3; perhaps TRBD2 as D (6 bases). Sequenced material: sorted CD4+, CD8+, or CD8+CD57+ T cells (not recorded which) from PBMCs. The CDR3 DNA reads TGTGCCACCAGTGATTTGGGGCGGGGATCAGATACGCAGTATTTT. Translated, it gives CATSDLGRGSDTQYF.